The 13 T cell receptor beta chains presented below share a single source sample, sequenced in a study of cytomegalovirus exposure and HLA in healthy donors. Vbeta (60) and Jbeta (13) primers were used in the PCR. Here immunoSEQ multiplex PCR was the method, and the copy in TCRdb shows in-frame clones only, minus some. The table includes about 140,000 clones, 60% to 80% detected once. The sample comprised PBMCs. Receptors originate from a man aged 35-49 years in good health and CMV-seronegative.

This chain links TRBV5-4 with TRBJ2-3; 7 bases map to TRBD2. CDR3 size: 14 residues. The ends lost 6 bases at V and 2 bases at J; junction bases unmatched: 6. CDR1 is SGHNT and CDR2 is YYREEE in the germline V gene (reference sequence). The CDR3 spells CASISSGNTDTQYF. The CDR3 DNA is TGTGCCAGCATCTCTAGCGGAAACACAGATACGCAGTATTTT.

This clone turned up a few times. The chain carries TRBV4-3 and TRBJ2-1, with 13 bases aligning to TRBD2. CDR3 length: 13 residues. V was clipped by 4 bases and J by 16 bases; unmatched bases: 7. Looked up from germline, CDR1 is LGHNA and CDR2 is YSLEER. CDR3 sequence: CASSPRTSGGEFF. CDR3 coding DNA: TGCGCCAGCAGCCCCCGGACTAGCGGGGGAGAATTCTTC.

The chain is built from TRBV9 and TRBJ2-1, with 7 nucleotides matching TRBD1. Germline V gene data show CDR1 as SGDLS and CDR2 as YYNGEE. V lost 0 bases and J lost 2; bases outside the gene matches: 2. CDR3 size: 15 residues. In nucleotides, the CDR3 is TGTGCCAGCAGCGTAGAGGGACAGCCCTACAATGAGCAGTTCTTC. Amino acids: CASSVEGQPYNEQFF.

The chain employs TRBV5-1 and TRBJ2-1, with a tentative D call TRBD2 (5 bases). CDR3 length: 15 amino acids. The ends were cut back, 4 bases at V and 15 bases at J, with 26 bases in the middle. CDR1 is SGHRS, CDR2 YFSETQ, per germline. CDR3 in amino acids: CASSMGPSGLAEGFF. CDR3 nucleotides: TGCGCCAGCAGCATGGGCCCCTCCGGTCTAGCTGAGGGGTTCTTC.

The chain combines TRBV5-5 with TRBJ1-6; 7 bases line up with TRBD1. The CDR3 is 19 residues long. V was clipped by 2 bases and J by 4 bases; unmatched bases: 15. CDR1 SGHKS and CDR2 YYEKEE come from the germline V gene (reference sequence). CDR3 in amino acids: CASSFYDVTGAHYNSPLHF. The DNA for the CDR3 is TGTGCCAGCAGCTTTTATGATGTAACAGGGGCGCATTATAATTCACCCCTCCACTTT.

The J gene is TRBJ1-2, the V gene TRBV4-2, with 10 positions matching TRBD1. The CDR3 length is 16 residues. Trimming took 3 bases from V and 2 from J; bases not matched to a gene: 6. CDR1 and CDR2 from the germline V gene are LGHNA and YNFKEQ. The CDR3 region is CASSQSRDRGNYGYTF. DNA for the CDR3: TGTGCCAGCAGCCAGAGCCGGGACAGGGGCAACTATGGCTACACCTTC.

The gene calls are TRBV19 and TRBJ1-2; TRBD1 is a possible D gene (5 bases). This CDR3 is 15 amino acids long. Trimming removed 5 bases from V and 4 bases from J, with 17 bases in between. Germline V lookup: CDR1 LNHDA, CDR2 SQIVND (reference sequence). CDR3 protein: CASSVQAGQGYGYTF. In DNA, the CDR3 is TGTGCCAGTAGTGTACAAGCAGGGCAAGGCTATGGCTACACCTTC.

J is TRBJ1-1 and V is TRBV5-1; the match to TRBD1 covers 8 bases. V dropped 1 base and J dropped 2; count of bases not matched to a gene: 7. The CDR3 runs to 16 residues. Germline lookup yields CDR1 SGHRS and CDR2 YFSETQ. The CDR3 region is CASSLSGQGGNTEAFF. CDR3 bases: TGCGCCAGCAGCTTGTCTGGACAGGGAGGAAACACTGAAGCTTTCTTT.

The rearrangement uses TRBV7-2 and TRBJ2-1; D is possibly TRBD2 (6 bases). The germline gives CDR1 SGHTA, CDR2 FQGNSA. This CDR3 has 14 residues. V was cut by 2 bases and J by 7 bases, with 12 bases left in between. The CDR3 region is CASSLYGGVNEQFF. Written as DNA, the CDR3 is TGTGCCAGCAGCTTATATGGCGGGGTGAATGAGCAGTTCTTC.

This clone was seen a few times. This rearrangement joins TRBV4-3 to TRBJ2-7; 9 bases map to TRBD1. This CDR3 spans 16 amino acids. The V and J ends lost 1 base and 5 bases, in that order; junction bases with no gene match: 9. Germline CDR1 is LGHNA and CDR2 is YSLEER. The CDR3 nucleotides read TGCGCCAGCAGCCAAGCTGGGGGGGACAGGGACCACGAGCAGTACTTC. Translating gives CASSQAGGDRDHEQYF.

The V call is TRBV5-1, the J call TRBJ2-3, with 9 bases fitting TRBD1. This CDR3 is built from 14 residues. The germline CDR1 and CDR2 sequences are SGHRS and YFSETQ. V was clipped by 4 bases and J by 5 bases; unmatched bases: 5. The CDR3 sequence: CASSEGQGGDTQYF. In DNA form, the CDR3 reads TGCGCCAGCAGCGAGGGACAGGGAGGAGATACGCAGTATTTT.

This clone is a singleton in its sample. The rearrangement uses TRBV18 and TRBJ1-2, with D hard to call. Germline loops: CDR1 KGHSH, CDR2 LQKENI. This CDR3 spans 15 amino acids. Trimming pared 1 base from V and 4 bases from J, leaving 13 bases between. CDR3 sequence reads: CASSPREELIYGYTF. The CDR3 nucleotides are TGTGCCAGCTCACCACGGGAGGAACTTATCTATGGCTACACCTTC.

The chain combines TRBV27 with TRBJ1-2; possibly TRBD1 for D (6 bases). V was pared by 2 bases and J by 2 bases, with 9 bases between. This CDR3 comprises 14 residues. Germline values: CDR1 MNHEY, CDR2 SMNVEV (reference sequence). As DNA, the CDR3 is TGTGCCAGCAGTTTACATACAGGGAACTATGGCTACACCTTC. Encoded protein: CASSLHTGNYGYTF.